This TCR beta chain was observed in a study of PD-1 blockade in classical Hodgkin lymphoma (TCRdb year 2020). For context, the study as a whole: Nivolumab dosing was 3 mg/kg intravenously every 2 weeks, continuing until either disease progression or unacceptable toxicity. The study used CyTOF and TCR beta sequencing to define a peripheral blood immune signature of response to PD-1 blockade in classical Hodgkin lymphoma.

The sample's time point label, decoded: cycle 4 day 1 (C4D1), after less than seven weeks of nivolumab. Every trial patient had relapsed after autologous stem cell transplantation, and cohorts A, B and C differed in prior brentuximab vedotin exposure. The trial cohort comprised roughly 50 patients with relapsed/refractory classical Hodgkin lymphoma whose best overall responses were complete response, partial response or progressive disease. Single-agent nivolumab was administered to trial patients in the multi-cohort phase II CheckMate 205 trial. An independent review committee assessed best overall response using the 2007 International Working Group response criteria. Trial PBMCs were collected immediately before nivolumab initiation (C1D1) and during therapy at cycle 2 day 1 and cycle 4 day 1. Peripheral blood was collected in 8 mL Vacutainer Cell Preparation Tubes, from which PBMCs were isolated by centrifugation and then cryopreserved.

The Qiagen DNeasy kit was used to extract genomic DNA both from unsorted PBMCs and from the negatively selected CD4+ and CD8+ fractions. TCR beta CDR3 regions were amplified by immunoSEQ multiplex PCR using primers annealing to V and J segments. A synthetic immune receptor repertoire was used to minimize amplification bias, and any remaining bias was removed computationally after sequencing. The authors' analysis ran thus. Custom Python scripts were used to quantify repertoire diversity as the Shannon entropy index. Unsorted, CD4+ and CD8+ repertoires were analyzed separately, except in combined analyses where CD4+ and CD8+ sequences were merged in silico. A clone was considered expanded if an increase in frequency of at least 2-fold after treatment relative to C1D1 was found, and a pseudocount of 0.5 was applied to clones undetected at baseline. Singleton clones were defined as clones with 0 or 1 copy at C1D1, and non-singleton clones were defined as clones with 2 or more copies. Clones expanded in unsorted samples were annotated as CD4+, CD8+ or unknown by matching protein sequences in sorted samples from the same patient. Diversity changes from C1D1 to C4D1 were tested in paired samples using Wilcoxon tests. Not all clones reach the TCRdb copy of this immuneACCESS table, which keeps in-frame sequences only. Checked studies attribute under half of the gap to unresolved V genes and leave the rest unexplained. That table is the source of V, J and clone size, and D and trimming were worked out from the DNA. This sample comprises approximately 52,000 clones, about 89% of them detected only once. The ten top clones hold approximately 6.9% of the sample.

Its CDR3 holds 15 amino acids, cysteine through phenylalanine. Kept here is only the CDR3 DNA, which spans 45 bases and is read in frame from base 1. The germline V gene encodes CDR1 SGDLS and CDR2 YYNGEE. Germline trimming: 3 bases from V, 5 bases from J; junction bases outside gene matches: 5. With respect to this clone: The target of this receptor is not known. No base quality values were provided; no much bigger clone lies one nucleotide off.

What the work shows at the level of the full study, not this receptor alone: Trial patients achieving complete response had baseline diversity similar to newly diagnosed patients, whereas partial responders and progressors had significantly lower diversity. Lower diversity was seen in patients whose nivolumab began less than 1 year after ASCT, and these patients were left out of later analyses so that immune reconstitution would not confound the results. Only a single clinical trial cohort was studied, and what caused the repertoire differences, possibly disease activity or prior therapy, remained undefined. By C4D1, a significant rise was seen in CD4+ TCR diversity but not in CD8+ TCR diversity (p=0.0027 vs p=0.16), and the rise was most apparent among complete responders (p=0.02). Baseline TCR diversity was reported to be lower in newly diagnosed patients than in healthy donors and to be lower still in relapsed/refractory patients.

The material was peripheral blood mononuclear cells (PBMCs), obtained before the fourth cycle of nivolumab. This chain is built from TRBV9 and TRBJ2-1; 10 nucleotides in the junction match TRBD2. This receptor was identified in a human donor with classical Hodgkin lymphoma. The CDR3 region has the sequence CASSELAGVNNEQFF. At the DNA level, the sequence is TGTGCCAGCAGCGAGCTAGCGGGAGTCAACAATGAGCAGTTCTTC. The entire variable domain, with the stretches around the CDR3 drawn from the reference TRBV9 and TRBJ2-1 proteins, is DSGVTQTPKHLITATGQRVTLRCSPRSGDLSVYWYQQSLDQGLQFLIQYYNGEERAKGNILERFSAQQFPDLHSELNLSSLELGDSALYFCASSELAGVNNEQFFGPGTRLTVL.